These 25 T cell receptor beta chains share one sample of origin, sequenced in a study of CD8+ T cells in alopecia areata. cDNA reverse transcribed from extracted RNA served as the sequencing template. TCRdb's copy holds only in-frame clones and misses some; the assay was immunoSEQ multiplex PCR. The sample shows around 200,000 clones, around 58% of them seen only once. Noted treatment: oral pan-JAK inhibitor, 5-10 mg twice daily. The sequences come from CD8+ T cells sorted from blood, collected at week 24, from a patient treated with tofacitinib. Receptors originate from a human donor with alopecia areata.

This clone has just a few counts. The CDR3 DNA follows: TGTGCCTGGAGTGTAAAGTACGGCAGGCCCGGGGAGCTGTTTTTT. It encodes CAWSVKYGRPGELFF. The chain recombines TRBV30 with TRBJ2-2, with no clear D. V was pared by 0 bases and J by 6 bases, with 14 bases between. CDR3 length: 15 residues. The germline V gene encodes CDR1 GTSNPN and CDR2 SVGIG (reference sequence).

This clone turned up a few times. The germline gene is not matched at one end of the junction; a read error may be the cause. The genes are TRBV29-1 and TRBJ2-3, with D tentatively TRBD2 (5 bases). This CDR3 contains 16 residues. The germline V gene has CDR1 SQVTM and CDR2 ANQGSEA. The CDR3 region has the DNA TGCAGCGTTGAAGATCTGTCATTACCTAGCACAGATACGCGGTATTTT. Its translation: CSVEDLSLPSTDTRYF.

A few counts support this clone. CDR3 DNA sequence: TGCAGCGTTGAAGACTACGGGACAGGGGATACCTACGAGCAGTACTTC. Translation gives CSVEDYGTGDTYEQYF. The chain combines TRBV29-1 with TRBJ2-7; 10 bases are a match to TRBD1. CDR1 is SQVTM and CDR2 is ANQGSEA in the germline V gene. The length of the CDR3 is 16 residues. With V trimmed by 0 bases and J by 2 bases, 7 bases remained unmatched.

The V call is TRBV2, the J call TRBJ2-1, with 8 positions matching TRBD1. Trimming took 6 bases from V and 8 from J; bases not matched to a gene: 3. The CDR3 runs to 12 residues. Germline V gene sequence: CDR1 SNHLY, CDR2 FYNNEI. This CDR3 reads CASRDRVDEQFF. The CDR3, as DNA: TGTGCCAGCAGGGACAGGGTGGATGAGCAGTTCTTC. The full variable domain, its missing parts supplied by reference TRBV2 and TRBJ2-1, is EPEVTQTPSHQVTQMGQEVILRCVPISNHLYFYWYRQILGQKVEFLVSFYNNEISEKSEIFDDQFSVERPDGSNFTLKIRSTKLEDSAMYFCASRDRVDEQFFGPGTRLTVL.

V gene TRBV5-5 combines with J gene TRBJ1-4, with 7 bases lining up with TRBD1. This CDR3 is 18 amino acids long. Germline V gene data show CDR1 as SGHKS and CDR2 as YYEKEE (reference sequence). The V gene end was trimmed by 4 bases and the J gene end by 4 bases; junction bases not matched to a gene: 16. The CDR3 nucleotides read TGTGCCAGCAGCCTCCTCTCCGGGACAGTTGTTGGTAATGAAAAACTGTTTTTT. Encoded protein: CASSLLSGTVVGNEKLFF.

The chain couples TRBV15 to TRBJ1-5; D call uncertain. Trimming shortened V by 9 bases and J by 0 bases, and 15 bases separated the two germline ends. The CDR3 totals 15 residues. Germline-derived CDR1 and CDR2 are LNHNV and YYDKDF (reference sequence). The CDR3 nucleotides are TGTGCCACTACCCCGACCCTATATAGCAATCAGCCCCAGCATTTT. Translated, it gives CATTPTLYSNQPQHF.

This clone was detected once. The chain is built from TRBV30 and TRBJ1-5, with a tentative D call TRBD1 (5 bases). The V end lost 3 bases, the J end lost 9 bases, and 9 bases lay between the germline ends. The CDR3 is made up of 11 amino acids. From germline, CDR1 is GTSNPN and CDR2 SVGIG (reference sequence). The CDR3 DNA reads as TGTGCCTGGAGCGACAGCGGGCCCCAGCATTTT. Its protein product is CAWSDSGPQHF. The full variable domain, in which reference TRBV30 and TRBJ1-5 provide the parts outside the CDR3, is SQTIHQWPATLVQPVGSPLSLECTVEGTSNPNLYWYRQAAGRGLQLLFYSVGIGQISSEVPQNLSASRPQDRQFILSSKKLLLSDSGFYLCAWSDSGPQHFGDGTRLSIL.

The V call is TRBV30, the J call TRBJ2-7; the D is unclear. The germline V gene has CDR1 GTSNPN and CDR2 SVGIG (reference sequence). V was shortened by 2 bases and J by 3 bases, with 8 bases between the two germline ends. The CDR3 runs to 12 residues. CDR3 coding DNA: TGTGCCTGGAGTTACTCCTTCTACGAGCAGTACTTC. Residues: CAWSYSFYEQYF.

V is TRBV28 and J is TRBJ2-1; 7 bases line up with TRBD1. The CDR3 runs 16 residues. Germline V lookup: CDR1 MDHEN, CDR2 SYDVKM. The J segment lost 0 bases and the V segment lost 5 bases, leaving 7 bases of the junction unmatched. For the CDR3, the DNA is TGTGCCAGCAGTCCTCGACAGGGTAGCTCCTACAATGAGCAGTTCTTC. It specifies CASSPRQGSSYNEQFF. The entire variable domain, with the rest obtained from reference TRBV28 and TRBJ2-1, is as follows: DVKVTQSSRYLVKRTGEKVFLECVQDMDHENMFWYRQDPGLGLRLIYFSYDVKMKEKGDIPEGYSVSREKKERFSLILESASTNQTSMYLCASSPRQGSSYNEQFFGPGTRLTVL.

The chain recombines TRBV29-1 with TRBJ2-7; 7 bases align to TRBD1. This CDR3 is built from 12 residues. Germline loops: CDR1 SQVTM, CDR2 ANQGSEA. J gave up 0 bases and V 7 bases, and 3 bases lay outside the gene matches. CDR3 DNA: TGCAGCGGAACAGGGGACTCCTACGAGCAGTACTTC. Translating gives CSGTGDSYEQYF.

J is TRBJ2-7 and V is TRBV5-1, with TRBD2 as a possible D gene (5 bases). From germline, CDR1 is SGHRS and CDR2 YFSETQ. V lost 1 base to trimming and J lost 3 bases, with 11 bases between them. The CDR3 consists of 14 residues. In DNA form, the CDR3 reads TGCGCCAGCAGCTTGTACCGGGGTTTCTACGAGCAGTACTTC. Translation gives CASSLYRGFYEQYF.

This clone was seen a single time. V is TRBV5-6 and J is TRBJ1-5; 7 bases are shared with TRBD1. V lost 4 bases to trimming and J lost 5 bases; unmatched junction nucleotides: 6. CDR1 SGHDT and CDR2 YYEEEE come from the germline V gene. This CDR3 is built from 14 residues. The chain's CDR3 is CASSPGTDDQPQHF. The CDR3 bases are TGTGCCAGCAGCCCCGGGACAGATGATCAGCCCCAGCATTTT.

The gene calls are TRBV13 and TRBJ2-7; D not resolved. The germline V and J ends were trimmed by 3 bases and 5 bases, with 5 bases remaining between them. The CDR3 contains 11 residues. The germline V gene encodes CDR1 PRHDT and CDR2 FYEKMQ (reference sequence). The CDR3 loop reads CASSFRNEQYF. The CDR3, as DNA: TGTGCCAGCAGCTTCAGGAACGAGCAGTACTTC. Variable domain in full (rest from reference TRBV13 and TRBJ2-7): AAGVIQSPRHLIKEKRETATLKCYPIPRHDTVYWYQQGPGQDPQFLISFYEKMQSDKGSIPDRFSAQQFSDYHSELNMSSLELGDSALYFCASSFRNEQYFGPGTRLTVT.

Of note for this clone: Other DNA sequences in the same sample also yield this CDR3. The rearrangement joins TRBV20-1 to TRBJ2-3; the D is unclear. Germline V gene lookup returns CDR1 DFQATT and CDR2 SNEGSKA (reference sequence). This CDR3 has 10 amino acids. V was cut by 2 bases and J by 6 bases, with 3 bases left in between. In DNA form, the CDR3 reads TGCAGTGCTAGAAGGGATACGCAGTATTTT. It is translated as CSARRDTQYF.

The rearrangement uses TRBV13 and TRBJ2-3; 7 bases map to TRBD2. V shed 5 bases and J 2 bases; nucleotides not matched to a gene: 7. The CDR3 has 15 residues. The germline V gene has CDR1 PRHDT and CDR2 FYEKMQ (reference sequence). The CDR3 DNA sequence: TGTGCCAGCAGCGCGGGACTATCCGACACAGATACGCAGTATTTT. Its protein is CASSAGLSDTDTQYF.

This chain links TRBV4-2 with TRBJ1-2; D is undetermined. Trimming took 6 bases from V and 2 from J, leaving 13 bases between them. The CDR3 has 14 amino acids. Germline V lookup: CDR1 LGHNA, CDR2 YNFKEQ. The CDR3 region is CASRDREENYGYTF. DNA of the CDR3: TGTGCCAGCAGGGATCGGGAGGAGAACTATGGCTACACCTTC.

The chain couples TRBV6-6 to TRBJ2-5, with D possibly being TRBD1 (6 bases). CDR3 size: 13 residues. Per germline, CDR1 MNHNY and CDR2 SVGAGI (reference sequence). The V end was cut by 4 bases, the J end by 5 bases, with 11 bases between. The DNA of the CDR3 is TGTGCCAGCAGTTTAGGGGGACGGGAGACCCAGTACTTC. Encoded protein: CASSLGGRETQYF.

Only one count was recorded for this clone. The chain recombines TRBV29-1 with TRBJ2-7; TRBD1 agrees at 9 bases. Germline lookup yields CDR1 SQVTM and CDR2 ANQGSEA. The CDR3 consists of 12 residues. With 6 bases clipped from V and 3 bases from J, the junction kept 3 bases outside the gene matches. CDR3 nucleotides: TGCAGCGTGGAGGACAGGGGCTACGAGCAGTACTTC. This encodes CSVEDRGYEQYF.

The chain has TRBV13 and TRBJ2-3; D perhaps matches TRBD1 (6 bases). CDR1 is PRHDT, CDR2 FYEKMQ, per germline (reference sequence). V was clipped by 5 bases and J by 2 bases, with 17 bases between them. The CDR3 has 16 amino acids. The CDR3 coding sequence is TGTGCCAGCAGCCCGCGGACAGAATCGGACACAGATACGCAGTATTTT. Encoded protein: CASSPRTESDTDTQYF. Drawing the rest from reference TRBV13 and TRBJ2-3, the complete variable domain is AAGVIQSPRHLIKEKRETATLKCYPIPRHDTVYWYQQGPGQDPQFLISFYEKMQSDKGSIPDRFSAQQFSDYHSELNMSSLELGDSALYFCASSPRTESDTDTQYFGPGTRLTVL.

This clone was recorded a few times. The chain carries TRBV5-1 and TRBJ2-5, with D hard to call. Germline assignment: CDR1 SGHRS and CDR2 YFSETQ. Trimming took off 2 bases at V and 2 bases at J, with 7 bases between the two ends. CDR3 length: 13 residues. CDR3 amino acids: CASSFHVQETQYF. Here the CDR3 DNA reads TGCGCCAGCAGCTTTCACGTGCAAGAGACCCAGTACTTC.

This clone was recorded a few times. The chain employs TRBV30 and TRBJ2-2; a possible D gene is TRBD2 (6 bases). The V gene lost 3 bases and the J gene lost 6 bases, with 11 bases spanning the gap. The CDR3 is made up of 13 amino acids. Germline-derived CDR1 and CDR2 are GTSNPN and SVGIG (reference sequence). CDR3 in amino acids: CAWRIGGAGELFF. CDR3 bases: TGTGCCTGGAGGATCGGAGGGGCCGGGGAGCTGTTTTTT.

J is TRBJ2-1 and V is TRBV13; D is unclear. Germline lookup yields CDR1 PRHDT and CDR2 FYEKMQ (reference sequence). There are 14 residues in the CDR3. The V end lost 3 bases, the J end lost 6 bases, and 12 bases lay between the germline ends. The CDR3 DNA sequence: TGTGCCAGCAGCTTCGAACGCCTAGTCAATGAGCAGTTCTTC. Amino acids: CASSFERLVNEQFF. The whole variable domain, remainder taken from reference TRBV13 and TRBJ2-1, is AAGVIQSPRHLIKEKRETATLKCYPIPRHDTVYWYQQGPGQDPQFLISFYEKMQSDKGSIPDRFSAQQFSDYHSELNMSSLELGDSALYFCASSFERLVNEQFFGPGTRLTVL.

This chain uses TRBV29-1 with TRBJ1-1; D remains ambiguous. The V end was cut by 4 bases, the J end by 1 base, with 4 bases between. The CDR3 extends over 11 amino acids. The germline V gene has CDR1 SQVTM and CDR2 ANQGSEA. CDR3 nucleotide sequence: TGCAGCGTTGTCCAGAACACTGAAGCTTTCTTT. Translation: CSVVQNTEAFF.

As for this clone: The junction differs from germline at one of its ends, possibly a read error. The J gene is TRBJ1-1, the V gene TRBV5-1, with 8 bases matching TRBD1. The CDR3 runs 15 residues. Germline V gene sequence: CDR1 SGHRS, CDR2 YFSETQ. CDR3 in DNA: TGCGCCAGCAGCGGCGCCGGGACAGGTGGGACGGAAGCTTTCTTC. Residues: CASSGAGTGGTEAFF. The complete variable domain, with remaining parts taken from reference TRBV5-1 and TRBJ1-1, reads KAGVTQTPRYLIKTRGQQVTLSCSPISGHRSVSWYQQTPGQGLQFLFEYFSETQRNKGNFPGRFSGRQFSNSRSEMNVSTLELGDSALYLCASSGAGTGGTEAFFGQGTRLTVV.

J is TRBJ2-2 and V is TRBV28, with 10 bases aligning to TRBD1. There are 14 residues in the CDR3. Trimming cost V 11 bases and J 3 bases; bases outside gene matches: 6. Germline-derived CDR1 and CDR2 are MDHEN and SYDVKM. CDR3 amino acids: CAGRTGGYTGELFF. The CDR3 DNA follows: TGTGCCGGGCGGACAGGGGGATACACCGGGGAGCTGTTTTTT.